This TCR beta chain was sequenced for a study of blood T cells in healthy people across ages. This CDR3 has 15 amino acids. Germline V gene sequence: CDR1 KGHSH, CDR2 LQKENI. V was clipped by 9 bases and J by 3 bases; unmatched bases: 9. Using a J-beta primer mix together with a sample-barcoded 5' primer, a second PCR was run for about 7 to 12 cycles. A 12-random-nucleotide template-switch adaptor tagged each cDNA molecule. TCRdb re-derived calls from the 5' RACE reads in MiXCR, one entry per CDR3 protein. The sample shows about 620,000 distinct CDR3 sequences, around 52% of them seen only once. The rearrangement joins TRBV18 to TRBJ2-1; 9 bases fit TRBD2. Sequenced: blood. This clonotype was obtained from a woman of 80 years or more in good health. CDR3 residues: CASERRGGIYNEQFF. As DNA, the CDR3 is TGTGCCAGTGAAAGGCGGGGGGGAATCTACAATGAGCAGTTCTTC. Combining the CDR3 with reference TRBV18 and TRBJ2-1 gives the whole variable domain NAGVMQNPRHLVRRRGQEARLRCSPMKGHSHVYWYRQLPEEGLKFMVYLQKENIIDESGMPKERFSAEFPKEGPSILRIQQVVRGDSAAYFCASERRGGIYNEQFFGPGTRLTVL.